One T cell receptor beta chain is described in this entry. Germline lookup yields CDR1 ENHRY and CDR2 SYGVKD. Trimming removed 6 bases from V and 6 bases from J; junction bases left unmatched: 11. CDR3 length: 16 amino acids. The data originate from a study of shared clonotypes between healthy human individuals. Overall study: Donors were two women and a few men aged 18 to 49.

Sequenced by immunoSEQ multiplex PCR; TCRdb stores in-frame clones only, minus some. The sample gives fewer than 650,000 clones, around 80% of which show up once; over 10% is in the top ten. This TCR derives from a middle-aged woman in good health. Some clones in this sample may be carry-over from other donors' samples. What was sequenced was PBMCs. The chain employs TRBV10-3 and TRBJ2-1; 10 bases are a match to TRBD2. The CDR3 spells CAISDPSGRASNEQFF. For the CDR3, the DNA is TGTGCCATCAGCGATCCGAGCGGGAGGGCCTCCAATGAGCAGTTCTTC.